The 13 T cell receptor beta chains below come from one sample, sequenced in a study of beta chain features in type 1 diabetes. Study-level results: Patients with Type 1 diabetes showed moderately but significantly shorter TCRB CDR3s in all four CD4+ subsets.

Reverse transcription of all isolated RNA meant that expressed TCRB transcripts were sequenced. Repertoires were generated with immunoSEQ multiplex PCR, while TCRdb's copy carries only in-frame clones and drops some. There are a few hundred thousand clones in the sample; around 25% occur only once, and 0.012% lies in the top ten. Their target antigens are unknown. Sequenced material: naive CD4+ T cells from blood. The receptor set was obtained from a woman in her twenties or thirties with type 1 diabetes.

In this sample, this clone turned up a few times. The genes are TRBV30 and TRBJ1-4, with D tentatively TRBD1 (5 bases). The CDR3 extends over 13 amino acids. V shed 5 bases and J shed 10 bases, with 17 bases lying between them. From germline, CDR1 is GTSNPN and CDR2 SVGIG (reference sequence). This CDR3 is CAWEGHLTAKLFF. The CDR3 DNA sequence: TGTGCCTGGGAAGGACATTTGACGGCAAAACTGTTTTTT. Based on the CDR3 plus reference TRBV30 and TRBJ1-4, the full variable domain is SQTIHQWPATLVQPVGSPLSLECTVEGTSNPNLYWYRQAAGRGLQLLFYSVGIGQISSEVPQNLSASRPQDRQFILSSKKLLLSDSGFYLCAWEGHLTAKLFFGSGTQLSVL.

This chain joins TRBV18 and TRBJ2-7, with 15 bases matching TRBD2. Germline trimming cut 6 bases from V and 6 bases from J; bases unmatched to any gene: 3. The CDR3 totals 14 residues. Germline CDR1 is KGHSH and CDR2 is LQKENI. This CDR3 reads CASSPGLAGGEQYF. The CDR3 nucleotides are TGTGCCAGCTCGCCGGGACTAGCGGGAGGCGAGCAGTACTTC.

In its sample, this clone was seen a few times. V gene TRBV5-1 combines with J gene TRBJ2-1; 11 bases are a match to TRBD2. Germline trimming cut 0 bases from V and 0 bases from J; bases unmatched to any gene: 11. The length of the CDR3 is 20 residues. The germline V gene has CDR1 SGHRS and CDR2 YFSETQ. In nucleotides, the CDR3 is TGCGCCAGCAGCTTGGGGCTAGCGGGAGGCTCAGGGAGCTCCTACAATGAGCAGTTCTTC. Protein product: CASSLGLAGGSGSSYNEQFF.

This clone was observed a few times. CDR3 in DNA: TGTGCCAGCAGCTTGGGACAGGGGGCATCGGTCTACGAGCAGTACTTC. Its translation is CASSLGQGASVYEQYF. V is TRBV7-6 and J is TRBJ2-7; 12 bases are a match to TRBD1. This CDR3 has 16 amino acids. V shed 3 bases and J 3 bases; nucleotides not matched to a gene: 6. Germline values: CDR1 SGHVS, CDR2 FNYEAQ.

V usage is TRBV27 and J usage is TRBJ2-5; no clear D. Germline CDR1 reads MNHEY; CDR2 reads SMNVEV (reference sequence). The CDR3 spans 15 residues. The V end was cut by 2 bases, the J end by 4 bases, with 14 bases between. DNA for the CDR3: TGTGCCAGCAGTTTAGTCCCGGTTCCAATAGAGACCCAGTACTTC. Its translation is CASSLVPVPIETQYF.

The chain combines TRBV11-3 with TRBJ1-2, with 7 bases aligning to TRBD1. The CDR3 runs 14 residues. CDR1 and CDR2 from the germline V gene are SGHNT and YENEEA. V shed 8 bases, J shed 0 bases, and the junction held 6 bases outside the gene matches. CDR3 region: CASEGQLPNYGYTF. CDR3 coding DNA: TGTGCCAGCGAGGGACAGCTCCCTAACTATGGCTACACCTTC. Using reference TRBV11-3 and TRBJ1-2 for the parts outside the CDR3, the full variable domain is EAGVVQSPRYKIIEKKQPVAFWCNPISGHNTLYWYLQNLGQGPELLIRYENEEAVDDSQLPKDRFSAERLKGVDSTLKIQPAELGDSAVYLCASEGQLPNYGYTFGSGTRLTVV.

On this clone itself: The same CDR3 is also encoded by other DNA sequences in this sample. V and J are TRBV28 and TRBJ2-7, with D unresolved. Germline CDR1 is MDHEN and CDR2 is SYDVKM. Deletions cut 6 bases from V and 3 bases from J, with 6 bases between. The CDR3 runs 11 residues. Here the CDR3 DNA reads TGTGCCAGCAGCGTAAACTACGAGCAGTACTTC. This gives the protein CASSVNYEQYF.

The chain has TRBV19 and TRBJ2-3; 7 bases agree with TRBD2. The trim removed 2 bases at V and 4 bases at J, leaving 6 bases unmatched. Germline V gene lookup returns CDR1 LNHDA and CDR2 SQIVND (reference sequence). The CDR3 is 15 amino acids. The CDR3 DNA reads TGTGCCAGTAGTATAACGCGGGAGCGGTCAGATACGCAGTATTTT. It encodes CASSITRERSDTQYF.

The genes are TRBV20-1 and TRBJ2-7; 11 bases map to TRBD2. The CDR3 has 11 residues. Per germline, CDR1 DFQATT and CDR2 SNEGSKA (reference sequence). With 6 bases clipped from V and 12 bases from J, the junction kept 7 bases outside the gene matches. DNA for the CDR3: TGCAGTGCCGGACTAGCGGGTGGTCGGTACTTC. It yields the protein CSAGLAGGRYF.

This clone has just a few counts. The chain has TRBV5-1 and TRBJ2-5; D possibly corresponds to TRBD2 (5 bases). Trimming cost V 4 bases and J 4 bases, with 17 bases left between them. CDR3 length: 15 amino acids. Germline CDR1 reads SGHRS; CDR2 reads YFSETQ. Here the CDR3 reads CASSRSGSRTETQYF. The CDR3 nucleotides read TGCGCCAGCAGCCGAAGTGGGAGTCGAACAGAGACCCAGTACTTC.

The chain combines TRBV29-1 with TRBJ2-1; 8 bases match TRBD1. Germline CDR1 SQVTM, CDR2 ANQGSEA. This CDR3 region has 13 residues. The CDR3 is CSVLRGPYNEQFF. In DNA form, the CDR3 reads TGCAGTGTCCTCAGGGGGCCTTACAATGAGCAGTTCTTC.

The V call is TRBV5-1, the J call TRBJ2-5; TRBD2 aligns across 7 bases. J gave up 5 bases and V 4 bases, and 2 bases lay outside the gene matches. The CDR3 is 12 residues long. Germline V gene data show CDR1 as SGHRS and CDR2 as YFSETQ. This chain's CDR3 is CASSIGRETQYF. CDR3 in DNA: TGCGCCAGCAGCATCGGGAGGGAGACCCAGTACTTC.

Regarding this clone: In the same sample, other DNA sequences code for this CDR3. The chain is built from TRBV4-2 and TRBJ2-3, with TRBD2 as a possible D gene (6 bases). The CDR3 loop spans 15 amino acids. Trimming stripped 0 bases from V and 2 bases from J, with 9 bases between. The germline V gene has CDR1 LGHNA and CDR2 YNFKEQ. Here the CDR3 reads CASSQDRGTTDTQYF. CDR3 in DNA: TGTGCCAGCAGCCAAGATCGCGGGACCACAGATACGCAGTATTTT.